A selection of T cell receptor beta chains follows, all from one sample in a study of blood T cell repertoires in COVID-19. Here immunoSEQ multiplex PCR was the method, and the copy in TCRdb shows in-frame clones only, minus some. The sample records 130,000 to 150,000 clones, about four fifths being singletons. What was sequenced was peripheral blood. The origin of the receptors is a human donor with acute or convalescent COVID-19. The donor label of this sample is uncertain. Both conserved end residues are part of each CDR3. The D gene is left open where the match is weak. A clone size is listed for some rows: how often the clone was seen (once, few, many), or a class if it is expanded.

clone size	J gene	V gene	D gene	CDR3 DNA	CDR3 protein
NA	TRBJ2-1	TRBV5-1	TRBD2	TGCGCCAGCAGCTTGGCTAGCGGGAGCTCCTACAATGAGCAGTTCTTC	CASSLASGSSYNEQFF
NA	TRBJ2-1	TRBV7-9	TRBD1	TGTGCCAGCAGCTTCCCCGGGCAGGGGGCCTATGAGCAGTTCTTC	CASSFPGQGAYEQFF
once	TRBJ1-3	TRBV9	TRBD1	TGTGCCAGCTCCCCTTGGGGGACAGGGACCGGAAACACCATATATTTT	CASSPWGTGTGNTIYF
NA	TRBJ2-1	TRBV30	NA	TGTGCCTGGAGCCGGAGTTACAATGAGCAGTTCTTC	CAWSRSYNEQFF
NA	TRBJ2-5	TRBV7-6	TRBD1	TGTGCCAGCAGCTTAGCATATTCAGGGGGCGCATACGAGACCCAGTACTTC	CASSLAYSGGAYETQYF
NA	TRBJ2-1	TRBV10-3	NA	TGTGCCACGCGGAGCGAGGGGGGGAACAATGAGCAGTTCTTC	CATRSEGGNNEQFF
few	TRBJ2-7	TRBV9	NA	TGTGCCAGCAGCCGGGGGGCAGATTCCTACGAGCAGTACTTC	CASSRGADSYEQYF
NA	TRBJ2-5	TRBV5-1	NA	TGCGCCAGCAGCTTACGAGGGTTCGAGGAGACCCAGTACTTC	CASSLRGFEETQYF
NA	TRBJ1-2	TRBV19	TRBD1	TGTGCCAGTTCTACAGGGGGCCACAACTATGGCTACACCTTC	CASSTGGHNYGYTF
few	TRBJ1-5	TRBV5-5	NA	TGTGCCAGCAGCTGGGGGACTCTTAGCAATCAGCCCCAGCATTTT	CASSWGTLSNQPQHF
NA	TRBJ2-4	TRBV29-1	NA	TGCAGCGTTGAAGATGTGAGTAGAAACATTCAGTACTTC	CSVEDVSRNIQYF
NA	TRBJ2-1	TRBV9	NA	TGTGCCAGCAGCCCTGAACACTACAATGAGCAGTTCTTC	CASSPEHYNEQFF
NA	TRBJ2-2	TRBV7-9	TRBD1	TGTGCCAGCAGTTTTTCTGGGACAGTATCCGGGGAGCTGTTTTTT	CASSFSGTVSGELFF
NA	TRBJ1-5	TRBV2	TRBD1	TGTGCCAGCAGGGATGGACAGGCGATATTTCAGCCCCAGCATTTT	CASRDGQAIFQPQHF
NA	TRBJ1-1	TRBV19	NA	TGTGCCAGTTCCGTGACAGGGAACACTGAAGCTTTCTTT	CASSVTGNTEAFF
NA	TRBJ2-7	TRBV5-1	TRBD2	TGCGCCAGCAGCTCATACGGGGGGACCTACGAGCAGTACTTC	CASSSYGGTYEQYF
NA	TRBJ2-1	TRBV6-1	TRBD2	TGTGCCAGCAGTGCCTACGCCCTAGCGGGGGGGCCCAATGAGCAGTTCTTC	CASSAYALAGGPNEQFF
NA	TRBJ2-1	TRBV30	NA	TGTGCCTGGAGTATCACCTGGGGGGGCGAGCAGTTCTTC	CAWSITWGGEQFF
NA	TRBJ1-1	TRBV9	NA	TGTGCCAGCAGCGCACGGCGGGACGGGATCACTGAAGCTTTCTTT	CASSARRDGITEAFF